This T cell receptor beta chain was profiled in a study of cytomegalovirus exposure and HLA in healthy donors. The table lists this clone with a count of one. V dropped 3 bases and J dropped 7; count of bases not matched to a gene: 4. Germline-derived CDR1 and CDR2 are SGHVS and FNYEAQ. CDR3 length: 15 amino acids. With 60 Vbeta and 13 Jbeta primers, the PCR was carried out. Original analysis: About 10 million of 65 million to 95 million unique TCR beta chains were shared, per a later count. TCRdb's table, derived via immunoSEQ multiplex PCR, lists solely in-frame clones and lacks some. From that table come the V and J calls and clone size; the DNA was used to work out D and trimming. The sample shows 120,000 or so clones, about 84% of them seen only once.

Sequenced: PBMCs. The source is a man younger than 35 in good health and CMV-seropositive. The genes are TRBV7-6 and TRBJ1-6; TRBD1 matches 9 bases. The CDR3 DNA follows: TGTGCCAGCAGCTTTGGGGGACAGGGAAATTCACCCCTCCACTTT. Translated, it gives CASSFGGQGNSPLHF.